This T cell receptor (beta chain) was captured in a study of T cell changes during pregnancy in multiple sclerosis (dated 2019 in TCRdb). Regarding the complete study: Changes in the T cell repertoire over the course of pregnancy were examined in this study in women with multiple sclerosis.

Reading from cysteine to phenylalanine, the CDR3 counts 12 amino acids. The read is trimmed to its CDR3 DNA, 36 bases read in frame from base 1. Trimming costs V 6 bases and J 5 bases, and their ends lie 8 bases apart. Based on the germline V gene (reference sequence), the CDR1 and CDR2 sequences are LNHDA and SQIVND. About this clone itself: Its antigen is currently not known. Base qualities are not at hand, and no much larger clone is one base apart.

The method was the immunoSEQ multiplex PCR assay. The table was pulled from immuneACCESS by TCRdb, which kept in-frame rearrangements only. Such tables lose some clones; where checked, under half of the loss comes from unresolved V genes, and the rest has no known cause. The sample table records around 99,000 clones; over 80% of these occur just once. The ten top clones hold about 2.7% of the sample. This TCR derives from a female donor with multiple sclerosis, enrolled in a pregnancy study. The sample in question was peripheral blood, obtained in the first trimester of pregnancy. The chain was built from TRBV19 and TRBJ2-1, with the D gene uncertain. The base sequence is TGTGCCAGTAGCGCTACGAACAATGAGCAGTTCTTC. This yields the protein CASSATNNEQFF.